These T cell receptor beta chains were read from a single sample in a study of T-cell reconstitution after alpha-beta-depleted transplantation in children. TCRdb analysed the PCR reads with MiXCR anew, one entry per CDR3 protein. Among fewer than 130,000 distinct CDR3 sequences listed, 10% were seen once. Sequences were derived from PBMCs from the stem cell graft donor, sampled from the stem cell graft. These receptors all come from a human donor who donated a stem cell graft to a child with acute lymphoblastic leukemia. Both conserved end residues are part of each CDR3. The D gene is left open where the match is weak. The size entry is marked missing in some rows and otherwise reads once, few, many or a size class.

J gene,V gene,D gene,clone size,CDR3 protein,CDR3 DNA
TRBJ2-1,TRBV20-1,TRBD2,many,CSARILAGGMSSYNEQFF,TGCAGTGCTAGAATCCTAGCGGGCGGAATGAGCTCCTACAATGAGCAGTTCTTC
TRBJ1-2,TRBV6-1,NA,many,CASSLGWGGDGYTF,TGTGCCAGCAGCCTCGGTTGGGGGGGCGATGGCTACACCTTC
TRBJ2-1,TRBV5-1,NA,many,CASSQSPPNEQFF,TGCGCCAGCAGCCAGTCTCCCCCCAATGAGCAGTTCTTC
TRBJ2-3,TRBV5-4,NA,few,CASSLEGLGVDTQYF,TGTGCCAGCAGCTTGGAAGGCCTAGGTGTAGATACGCAGTATTTT
TRBJ1-1,TRBV27,NA,many,CASSLSRETEAFF,TGTGCCAGCAGTTTATCACGGGAGACTGAAGCTTTCTTT
TRBJ2-5,TRBV11-1,NA,NA,CASSLGYGERWGAVETQYF,TGTGCCAGCAGCCTCGGTTATGGTGAAAGGTGGGGCGCGGTCGAGACCCAGTACTTC
TRBJ2-1,TRBV4-1,TRBD2,many,CASSSRISGYNEQFF,TGCGCCAGCAGCTCCCGGATTAGCGGGTACAATGAGCAGTTCTTC
TRBJ1-1,TRBV29-1,NA,many,CSVGYTEAFF,TGCAGCGTTGGATACACTGAAGCTTTCTTT
TRBJ2-4,TRBV5-1,TRBD1,many,CASSRQGWENIQYF,TGCGCCAGCAGCAGACAGGGGTGGGAAAACATTCAGTACTTC
TRBJ1-2,TRBV12-3/TRBV12-4,NA,many,CASRVHSTNYGYTF,TGTGCCAGCAGGGTACACTCAACTAACTATGGCTACACCTTC
TRBJ2-7,TRBV12-3/TRBV12-4,NA,many,CASSPEALRPGEQYF,TGTGCCAGCAGCCCAGAGGCCTTACGGCCCGGCGAGCAGTACTTC
TRBJ2-7,TRBV5-4,TRBD2,NA,CASSLSGGYEQYF,TGTGCCAGCAGCTTGTCGGGGGGTTACGAGCAGTACTTC
TRBJ1-5,TRBV12-3/TRBV12-4,NA,many,CASSLDFGSNQPQHF,TGTGCCAGCAGTCTGGATTTTGGGAGCAATCAGCCCCAGCATTTT
TRBJ2-4,TRBV20-1,NA,many,CSARAVEVAKNIQYF,TGCAGTGCTAGAGCAGTAGAAGTAGCCAAAAACATTCAGTACTTC
TRBJ2-5,TRBV7-8,NA,many,CASSKAPGIPGETQYF,TGTGCCAGCTCTAAAGCCCCCGGGATACCTGGGGAGACCCAGTACTTC
TRBJ2-2,TRBV9,TRBD2,many,CASSVTSGSAGTGELFF,TGTGCCAGCAGCGTAACGAGCGGGAGCGCGGGCACCGGGGAGCTGTTTTTT
TRBJ1-2,TRBV6-1,TRBD1,many,CASSEGTGGAYGYTF,TGTGCCAGCAGTGAAGGGACAGGGGGCGCCTATGGCTACACCTTC
TRBJ2-5,TRBV27,TRBD2,many,CASSSSLIAGGQETQYF,TGTGCCAGTTCATCGAGTTTGATAGCGGGAGGGCAAGAGACCCAGTACTTC
TRBJ2-1,TRBV19,NA,many,CASSILGSSYNEQFF,TGTGCCAGTAGTATATTGGGGAGCTCCTACAATGAGCAGTTCTTC
TRBJ2-5,TRBV20-1,NA,many,CSAKGGGAWETQYF,TGCAGTGCTAAGGGGGGAGGGGCTTGGGAGACCCAGTACTTC
TRBJ2-4,TRBV6-5,NA,many,CASSYLGQQNIQYF,TGTGCCAGCAGTTACCTTGGACAGCAAAACATTCAGTACTTC
TRBJ2-1,TRBV7-8,TRBD2,many,CASVGGRAYNEQFF,TGTGCCAGCGTGGGGGGGAGAGCCTACAATGAGCAGTTCTTC
TRBJ2-5,TRBV5-1,TRBD2,NA,CASSLTSGGDQETQYF,TGCGCCAGCAGCTTGACTAGCGGGGGCGACCAAGAGACCCAGTACTTC
TRBJ2-2,TRBV10-3,TRBD1,many,CAISEGQGDIGELFF,TGTGCCATCAGTGAGGGACAGGGGGACATCGGGGAGCTGTTTTTT
TRBJ2-1,TRBV29-1,TRBD2,many,CSVERTSGRGSEQFF,TGCAGCGTTGAAAGAACTAGCGGGAGAGGCAGTGAGCAGTTCTTC
TRBJ1-4,TRBV7-2,NA,many,CASSDRAGREKLFF,TGTGCCAGCAGCGACCGGGCGGGCCGGGAAAAACTGTTTTTT
TRBJ1-4,TRBV20-1,NA,once,CSARAGVETVDEKLFF,TGCAGTGCTAGAGCTGGGGTGGAGACAGTCGACGAAAAACTGTTTTTT
TRBJ2-7,TRBV29-1,NA,many,CSVALVSYEQYF,TGCAGCGTAGCGTTGGTCTCCTACGAGCAGTACTTC
TRBJ2-2,TRBV7-9,NA,many,CASSPHGGLDTGELFF,TGTGCCAGCAGCCCTCATGGGGGCTTAGACACCGGGGAGCTGTTTTTT
TRBJ1-5,TRBV10-3,NA,many,CAISVGQSNQPQHF,TGTGCCATCAGTGTGGGGCAGAGCAATCAGCCCCAGCATTTT
TRBJ2-6,TRBV6-2/TRBV6-3,NA,many,CASSYPRQAPSGANVLTF,TGTGCCAGCAGTTACCCTCGCCAAGCCCCCTCTGGGGCCAACGTCCTGACTTTC
TRBJ2-5,TRBV4-3,NA,many,CASSQGWSGQETQYF,TGCGCCAGCAGCCAAGGGTGGTCAGGGCAAGAGACCCAGTACTTC
TRBJ1-5,TRBV20-1,NA,many,CSARLGGSQPQHF,TGCAGTGCTAGATTGGGCGGGTCCCAGCCCCAGCATTTT
TRBJ2-4,TRBV3-1,TRBD2,many,CASSQGLAGGQKNIQYF,TGTGCCAGCAGCCAAGGACTAGCGGGGGGGCAGAAAAACATTCAGTACTTC
TRBJ2-5,TRBV20-1,NA,many,CSARDPSRGETQYF,TGCAGTGCTAGAGACCCGAGCCGCGGCGAGACCCAGTACTTC
TRBJ1-1,TRBV6-5,NA,many,CASSYGLYAFF,TGTGCCAGCAGTTACGGATTGTATGCTTTCTTT
TRBJ2-7,TRBV29-1,NA,many,CSVETESYYEQYF,TGCAGCGTTGAGACGGAAAGCTACTACGAGCAGTACTTC
TRBJ2-1,TRBV12-3/TRBV12-4,NA,NA,CASSSLFNEQFF,TGTGCCAGCAGTTCACTATTCAATGAGCAGTTCTTC
TRBJ2-3,TRBV11-3,TRBD1,NA,CASSDPGQGERGTQYF,TGTGCCAGCAGCGATCCGGGACAGGGGGAAAGGGGTACGCAGTATTTT
TRBJ2-1,TRBV29-1,NA,many,CSVEDLKNEQFF,TGCAGCGTTGAAGATCTTAAGAATGAGCAGTTCTTC
TRBJ2-5,TRBV7-9,NA,many,CASSLISETQYF,TGTGCCAGCAGCTTAATAAGTGAGACCCAGTACTTC
TRBJ2-2,TRBV29-1,TRBD2,many,CSVLTSGIGTGELFF,TGCAGCGTCTTGACTAGCGGGATCGGCACCGGGGAGCTGTTTTTT
TRBJ1-1,TRBV6-1,TRBD1,many,CASSRTGMNTEAFF,TGTGCCAGCAGTCGGACAGGGATGAACACTGAAGCTTTCTTT
TRBJ1-5,TRBV5-1,NA,many,CASSLTLSEPQHF,TGCGCCAGCAGCTTGACTCTGTCTGAGCCCCAGCATTTT
TRBJ2-2,TRBV20-1,NA,many,CSARETSLNTGELFF,TGCAGTGCTAGAGAGACGTCATTGAACACCGGGGAGCTGTTTTTT
TRBJ1-1,TRBV18,NA,many,CASARDVNTEAFF,TGTGCCAGTGCCAGGGATGTAAACACTGAAGCTTTCTTT
TRBJ1-1,TRBV29-1,TRBD1,many,CSAGQGPFWAFF,TGCAGCGCGGGACAGGGGCCCTTCTGGGCTTTCTTT
TRBJ2-1,TRBV7-6,TRBD1,many,CASSPTGTAYNEQFF,TGTGCCAGCAGTCCGACCGGGACAGCCTACAATGAGCAGTTCTTC
TRBJ2-2,TRBV5-1,NA,many,CASRPNTGELFF,TGCGCCAGCAGGCCAAACACCGGGGAGCTGTTTTTT
TRBJ2-7,TRBV5-1,TRBD1,many,CASSSGTGEQYF,TGCGCCAGCAGCTCCGGGACAGGAGAGCAGTACTTC
TRBJ2-3,TRBV12-3/TRBV12-4,TRBD2,many,CASSFPSSGIYTDTQYF,TGTGCCAGCAGTTTCCCTTCTAGCGGGATATACACAGATACGCAGTATTTT
TRBJ2-1,TRBV7-9,TRBD2,many,CASSPFEGGSFNEQFF,TGTGCCAGCAGCCCCTTTGAAGGCGGGAGCTTCAATGAGCAGTTCTTC
TRBJ2-1,TRBV7-2,NA,many,CASSLAPGGTNLQEFF,TGTGCCAGCAGCTTAGCGCCGGGCGGGACCAACCTCCAGGAGTTCTTC
TRBJ1-5,TRBV27,TRBD1,many,CASSFRGSNQPQHF,TGTGCCAGCAGTTTCAGGGGGAGCAATCAGCCCCAGCATTTT
TRBJ2-7,TRBV6-1,TRBD1,many,CASSVGTGIPYEQYF,TGTGCCAGCAGTGTCGGGACAGGGATCCCCTACGAGCAGTACTTC
TRBJ1-1,TRBV7-9,NA,many,CASSLYREDTEAFF,TGTGCCAGCAGCTTATATCGGGAGGACACTGAAGCTTTCTTT
TRBJ2-1,TRBV15,TRBD2,many,CATSYSGRAVNEQFF,TGTGCCACCAGCTACAGCGGGAGGGCCGTCAATGAGCAGTTCTTC
TRBJ2-1,TRBV14,TRBD1,many,CASRGQGAINEQFF,TGTGCCAGCAGGGGACAGGGGGCGATAAATGAGCAGTTCTTC
TRBJ2-5,TRBV5-1,TRBD1,many,CASSGTVRETQYF,TGCGCCAGCAGCGGGACAGTCAGAGAGACCCAGTACTTC